The present T cell receptor beta chain was sequenced within a study of radiotherapy plus CTLA-4 blockade in lung cancer. General study findings and limits: Tumor-derived TCR clones expanded in blood after radiotherapy plus ipilimumab. Per reports, early blood T cell clone dynamics, plus interferon-beta, forecast response most strongly.

Clones were sequenced by immunoSEQ multiplex PCR, and TCRdb holds only the in-frame ones, with some missing. This table has tens of thousands of clones, around three quarters appearing once. In chemo-refractory metastatic non-small-cell lung cancer, patients got ipilimumab CTLA-4 blockade together with focal radiation. With regard to this clone: Antigen: not known.

The sequence derives from a human donor with non-small cell lung cancer who had a complete response to radiotherapy plus ipilimumab. This sample comprised peripheral blood, obtained from a patient treated with radiotherapy plus ipilimumab.

The CDR3 protein is CASSQGGRNTEAFF. CDR3 nucleotide sequence: TGCGCCAGCAGCCAAGGGGGTAGGAACACTGAAGCTTTCTTT. V usage is TRBV4-3 and J usage is TRBJ1-1; D remains ambiguous. In germline, CDR1 is LGHNA, CDR2 YSLEER. CDR3 length equals 14 residues. V was shortened by 1 base and J by 1 base, with 7 bases between the two germline ends.